Below, 5 T cell receptor beta chains from the same sample are listed, as sequenced in a study of T cell repertoires in cytomegalovirus infection. TCRdb itself ran the reads through MiXCR, one entry per CDR3 protein. Among around 300,000 distinct CDR3 sequences listed, more than 8% were seen once. Sequencing was performed on PBMCs. These receptors were collected from a human donor in good health (CMV status not recorded). Some clones in this sample may be carry-over from other donors' samples.

The genes are TRBV6-2 or TRBV6-3 and TRBJ2-2; D may be TRBD1 (6 bases). With 5 bases removed from V and 0 bases from J, the gap between germline ends came to 10 bases. The CDR3 consists of 15 residues. Looked up from germline, CDR1 is MNHEY and CDR2 is SVGEGT. CDR3 sequence reads: CASSRDTPNTGELFF. In DNA form, the CDR3 reads TGTGCCAGCAGTAGGGACACACCGAACACCGGGGAGCTGTTTTTT.

The rearrangement uses TRBV13 and TRBJ2-7; TRBD2 matches at 10 bases. The ends lost 7 bases at V and 6 bases at J; junction bases unmatched: 9. The CDR3 consists of 14 residues. The V gene's germline CDR1 is PRHDT and CDR2 FYEKMQ (reference sequence). The CDR3 sequence: CASKFRLAGAEQYF. CDR3 bases: TGTGCCAGCAAGTTTCGGCTAGCGGGGGCCGAGCAGTACTTC.

This clonotype was seen more than once but under ten times. The chain combines TRBV6-6 with TRBJ1-3, with D possibly matching TRBD1 (6 bases). CDR1 is MNHNY and CDR2 is SVGAGI in the germline V gene (reference sequence). The CDR3 has 16 amino acids. V was cut by 0 bases and J by 4 bases, with 13 bases left in between. Written as DNA, the CDR3 is TGTGCCAGCAGTTACTCGACCAGGGGCCTAGGAAACACCATATATTTT. It translates to CASSYSTRGLGNTIYF.

This chain uses TRBV12-3 or TRBV12-4 with TRBJ2-3, with 7 bases identical to TRBD2. The CDR3 runs to 15 residues. V was clipped by 6 bases and J by 4 bases; unmatched bases: 10. CDR3 DNA sequence: TGTGCCAGCAGGTCCCGCGGGAGTGGAGCAGATACGCAGTATTTT. Its translation: CASRSRGSGADTQYF.

This clonotype occurred a few times. The chain recombines TRBV6-5 with TRBJ2-2, with 13 bases fitting TRBD2. CDR1 is MNHEY and CDR2 is SVGAGI in the germline V gene. This CDR3 has 15 residues. After removal of 6 bases from V and 7 bases from J, the junction contained 5 bases not matched to a gene. The CDR3 DNA is TGTGCCAGCAGCCTTGGACTAGCGGGAGACGGGGAGCTGTTTTTT. The encoded protein is CASSLGLAGDGELFF.